The next 23 T cell receptor beta chains were all read from a single sample in a study of T cell repertoires and HLA-DP antigens. Assay: immunoSEQ multiplex PCR; the TCRdb copy retains only in-frame clones and omits some. The sample has 90,000 to 130,000 clones, more than 85% seen once; the top ten hold 0.25% to 0.3%. The antigens these receptors bind are not known. Sequencing was done on a sample of CD4+ T cells from PBMCs. These receptor sequences come from a woman younger than 35 in good health and CMV-seronegative.

V is TRBV18 and J is TRBJ2-7; 7 positions match TRBD1. This CDR3 contains 13 residues. From germline, CDR1 is KGHSH and CDR2 LQKENI. Trimming removed 2 bases from V and 2 bases from J; junction bases left unmatched: 0. The CDR3 region is CASSPDRAYEQYV. The CDR3 DNA reads TGTGCCAGCTCACCAGACAGGGCCTACGAGCAGTACGTC.

This CDR3 reads CASSIQTQETQYF. The CDR3 nucleotides read TGTGCCAGCTCAATACAGACCCAAGAGACCCAGTACTTC. The chain employs TRBV7-8 and TRBJ2-5; no definite D call. This CDR3 comprises 13 residues. Trimming removed 8 bases at V and 1 base at J, with 11 bases between. From germline, CDR1 is SGHVS and CDR2 FQNEAQ.

This chain links TRBV4-3 with TRBJ2-1; a possible D gene is TRBD1 (5 bases). Per the germline V gene, CDR1 is LGHNA and CDR2 is YSLEER. CDR3 length equals 15 residues. Trimming removed 0 bases at V and 4 bases at J, with 10 bases between. The CDR3 loop is CASSQEWGQYNEQFF. CDR3 DNA: TGCGCCAGCAGCCAAGAGTGGGGCCAATACAATGAGCAGTTCTTC.

The CDR3 nucleotides read TGTGCCAGCAGTGACTGGACTGAAGCTTTCTTT. This translates into CASSDWTEAFF. This sequence joins TRBV2 and TRBJ1-1, with D unresolved. Germline values: CDR1 SNHLY, CDR2 FYNNEI. This CDR3 contains 11 residues. With 3 bases removed from V and 5 bases from J, the gap between germline ends came to 4 bases.

A single count supports this clone. V usage is TRBV2 and J usage is TRBJ1-1, with TRBD1 identical over 9 bases. Per germline, CDR1 SNHLY and CDR2 FYNNEI. V was pared by 7 bases and J by 11 bases, with 5 bases of the junction left unmatched. There are 11 residues in the CDR3. In DNA, the CDR3 is TGTGCCAGCACCGGGACAGGGCATGCTTTCTTT. This gives the protein CASTGTGHAFF.

The genes are TRBV29-1 and TRBJ1-3; D is uncertain. Germline CDR1 SQVTM, CDR2 ANQGSEA. V lost 4 bases and J lost 0, with 13 bases in between. This CDR3 spans 15 amino acids. In nucleotides, the CDR3 is TGCAGCGTTGCTTACGTGGCTAGCTCTGGAAACACCATATATTTT. It specifies CSVAYVASSGNTIYF.

The chain links TRBV7-9 to TRBJ2-1; 13 bases align to TRBD2. The J segment lost 8 bases and the V segment lost 4 bases, leaving 17 bases of the junction unmatched. This CDR3 comprises 19 residues. CDR1 is SEHNR, CDR2 FQNEAQ, per germline (reference sequence). The CDR3: CASSSHPRLAGGQWDEQFF. CDR3 in DNA: TGTGCCAGCAGCTCCCACCCTAGACTAGCGGGGGGACAATGGGATGAGCAGTTCTTC.

J is TRBJ2-4 and V is TRBV28; TRBD2 aligns across 14 bases. Germline CDR1 is MDHEN and CDR2 is SYDVKM. The length of the CDR3 is 15 residues. Trimming at V came to 7 bases and at J to 4 bases, leaving 3 bases not matched to a gene. CDR3 DNA: TGTGCCAGCACGACTAGCGGGAGGGGGAAAAACATTCAGTACTTC. Protein: CASTTSGRGKNIQYF.

This clone was counted a few times. J is TRBJ2-6 and V is TRBV2; 12 nucleotides match TRBD1. Germline V gene lookup returns CDR1 SNHLY and CDR2 FYNNEI. The CDR3 length is 18 residues. V was pared by 5 bases and J by 0 bases, with 5 bases of the junction left unmatched. This CDR3 reads CASSQGQGAGSGANVLTF. CDR3 sequence (DNA): TGTGCCAGCAGTCAGGGACAGGGGGCTGGCTCTGGGGCCAACGTCCTGACTTTC. Together with reference TRBV2 and TRBJ2-6, the CDR3 gives the full variable domain: EPEVTQTPSHQVTQMGQEVILRCVPISNHLYFYWYRQILGQKVEFLVSFYNNEISEKSEIFDDQFSVERPDGSNFTLKIRSTKLEDSAMYFCASSQGQGAGSGANVLTFGAGSRLTVL.

The CDR3 protein is CASSDRVSRNEQFF. CDR3 sequence (DNA): TGTGCCAGCTCCGACAGGGTATCTCGCAATGAGCAGTTCTTC. The chain couples TRBV18 to TRBJ2-1, with 7 bases fitting TRBD1. The CDR3 length is 14 residues. Germline V lookup: CDR1 KGHSH, CDR2 LQKENI. The J segment lost 6 bases and the V segment lost 6 bases, leaving 8 bases of the junction unmatched.

V is TRBV6-5 and J is TRBJ2-3; maybe TRBD1 (5 bases). Deletions cut 0 bases from V and 6 bases from J, with 13 bases between. There are 15 residues in the CDR3. Per the germline V gene, CDR1 is MNHEY and CDR2 is SVGAGI. CDR3 loop: CASSYSTPRVDTQYF. The CDR3 nucleotides are TGTGCCAGCAGTTACTCGACCCCCAGGGTTGATACGCAGTATTTT.

The chain uses TRBV5-6 and TRBJ1-6, with unresolved D. The CDR3 loop spans 14 amino acids. Trimming removed 0 bases from V and 7 bases from J, with 8 bases in between. In germline, CDR1 is SGHDT, CDR2 YYEEEE. The CDR3 coding sequence is TGTGCCAGCAGCTTGGGACACACCAATTCACCCCTCCACTTT. Amino acid sequence: CASSLGHTNSPLHF.

This clone showed up just once. The rearrangement uses TRBV7-2 and TRBJ2-4; D not resolved. This CDR3 is built from 13 residues. V was trimmed by 2 bases and J by 5 bases, leaving 7 bases between them. Germline assignment: CDR1 SGHTA and CDR2 FQGNSA. The CDR3 nucleotides are TGTGCCAGCAGCTTACTTCCAGAAAACATTCAGTACTTC. It is translated as CASSLLPENIQYF. Together with reference TRBV7-2 and TRBJ2-4, the CDR3 gives the full variable domain: GAGVSQSPSNKVTEKGKDVELRCDPISGHTALYWYRQSLGQGLEFLIYFQGNSAPDKSGLPSDRFSAERTGGSVSTLTIQRTQQEDSAVYLCASSLLPENIQYFGAGTRLSVL.

J is TRBJ1-1 and V is TRBV19; a possible D gene is TRBD1 (6 bases). V dropped 1 base and J dropped 1 base, with 10 bases sitting between them. The germline gives CDR1 LNHDA, CDR2 SQIVND (reference sequence). CDR3 length equals 15 residues. CDR3 DNA: TGTGCCAGTAGTATAGCAGGCAGGGGGAACACTGAAGCTTTCTTT. It translates to CASSIAGRGNTEAFF.

The chain couples TRBV7-2 to TRBJ2-3; 9 bases map to TRBD2. Germline CDR1 and CDR2: SGHTA and FQGNSA. The CDR3 sequence is 16 residues long. V dropped 1 base and J dropped 1; count of bases not matched to a gene: 3. The CDR3 spells CASSLGSGGRTDTQYF. Here the CDR3 DNA reads TGTGCCAGCAGCTTAGGTAGCGGGGGTCGCACAGATACGCAGTATTTT.

The CDR3 region has the DNA TGTGCCTGGAGCCGAAAAGGACAGGCCTATGAAAAACTGTTTTTT. Encoded protein: CAWSRKGQAYEKLFF. This chain uses TRBV30 with TRBJ1-4, with 7 bases matching TRBD1. Trimming cost V 3 bases and J 6 bases; bases outside gene matches: 10. Germline CDR1 reads GTSNPN; CDR2 reads SVGIG (reference sequence). The CDR3 runs to 15 residues.

The J gene is TRBJ2-7, the V gene TRBV28, with D tentatively TRBD2 (5 bases). Germline-derived CDR1 and CDR2 are MDHEN and SYDVKM. This CDR3 spans 11 amino acids. V lost 4 bases, J lost 12 bases, and 13 bases lay in between. The CDR3 here is CASSYHGLGYF. DNA for the CDR3: TGTGCCAGCAGTTATCACGGACTGGGGTACTTC.

This rearrangement joins TRBV30 to TRBJ2-7; maybe TRBD2 (5 bases). V lost 2 bases and J lost 4, with 9 bases in between. CDR3 length: 12 residues. Germline CDR1 is GTSNPN and CDR2 is SVGIG (reference sequence). The CDR3 DNA sequence: TGTGCCTGGAGTCTGACTACTTACGAGCAGTACTTC. Translated, it gives CAWSLTTYEQYF. Together with reference TRBV30 and TRBJ2-7, the CDR3 gives the full variable domain: SQTIHQWPATLVQPVGSPLSLECTVEGTSNPNLYWYRQAAGRGLQLLFYSVGIGQISSEVPQNLSASRPQDRQFILSSKKLLLSDSGFYLCAWSLTTYEQYFGPGTRLTVT.

This clone was detected once. V is TRBV28 and J is TRBJ2-3; no firm D call. The CDR3 sequence is 13 residues long. Germline V gene sequence: CDR1 MDHEN, CDR2 SYDVKM. V lost 5 bases and J 5 bases, leaving 11 bases between the germline ends. CDR3 region: CASSASGLDTQYF. The DNA for the CDR3 is TGTGCCAGCAGTGCCAGTGGGTTAGATACGCAGTATTTT.

Concerning this clone itself: A junction end diverges from the germline sequence, so it may reflect a read error. The chain couples TRBV18 to TRBJ2-1, with D perhaps TRBD2 (6 bases). The CDR3 totals 11 residues. CDR1 and CDR2 (germline): KGHSH, LQKENI. CDR3 in DNA: TGTGCCAGCTCACCGGGGGGTCGATCGGTCTTC. Amino acids: CASSPGGRSVF.

This clone is a singleton in its sample. J is TRBJ1-1 and V is TRBV7-3, with D possibly matching TRBD1 (5 bases). The V and J ends lost 2 bases and 4 bases respectively, with 8 bases between them. Germline V gene data show CDR1 as SGHTA and CDR2 as FQGTGA. The CDR3 contains 13 residues. CDR3 in DNA: TGTGCCAGCAGCTTATTGGGGACCACTGAAGCTTTCTTT. It encodes CASSLLGTTEAFF.

The chain links TRBV2 to TRBJ2-3; 9 nucleotides agree with TRBD1. CDR3 size: 12 residues. V dropped 6 bases and J dropped 6; count of bases not matched to a gene: 1. Germline-derived CDR1 and CDR2 are SNHLY and FYNNEI. The DNA for the CDR3 is TGTGCCAGCAGGACAGGGGGGGATACGCAGTATTTT. It codes for CASRTGGDTQYF.

The chain couples TRBV6-5 to TRBJ2-7; no reliable D call. The CDR3 loop spans 13 amino acids. Germline V gene sequence: CDR1 MNHEY, CDR2 SVGAGI. Trimming shortened V by 1 base and J by 0 bases, and 4 bases separated the two germline ends. As DNA, the CDR3 is TGTGCCAGCAGTTACTATGACTCCTACGAGCAGTACTTC. It specifies CASSYYDSYEQYF.